This T cell receptor (beta chain) appears in the sequencing data of a study of blood T cell repertoires in COVID-19. Overall study context: The samples span acute and convalescent COVID-19 from the United States, Italy and Spain. The analysed material was cDNA or gDNA that came from T cells, B-cell-depleted T cells, or PBMCs.

The CDR3 totals 17 residues. With 4 bases clipped from V and 0 bases from J, the junction kept 9 bases outside the gene matches. Germline V gives CDR1 MGHRA, CDR2 YSYEKL. The repertoire was sequenced with immunoSEQ multiplex PCR; TCRdb's copy has only in-frame clones and lacks some. This table holds approximately 300,000 clones, approximately 90% found once. Allocation to cohorts depended on clinical history reported by the participants. Each recovered donor of Cohort 3 presented with two negative PCRs, clearance, or symptom resolution. Sequencing used PBMCs or T cells enriched from blood (not recorded which). The gene calls are TRBV4-1 and TRBJ1-3, with 7 bases aligning to TRBD1. This TCR was sampled from a woman aged 18 to 35 who had recovered from COVID-19. CDR3 DNA: TGCGCCAGCAGCCCCAGGGGGAGGCCGAACTCTGGAAACACCATATATTTT. It is translated as CASSPRGRPNSGNTIYF.